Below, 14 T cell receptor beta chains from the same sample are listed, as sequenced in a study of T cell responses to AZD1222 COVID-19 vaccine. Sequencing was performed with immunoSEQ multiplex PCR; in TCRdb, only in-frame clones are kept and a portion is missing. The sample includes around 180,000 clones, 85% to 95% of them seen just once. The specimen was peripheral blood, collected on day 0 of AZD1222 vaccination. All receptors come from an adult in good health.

In DNA form, the CDR3 reads TGTGCCAGCAGTATGACAGCTAACTATGGCTACACCTTC. Encoded protein: CASSMTANYGYTF. The J gene is TRBJ1-2, the V gene TRBV28; perhaps TRBD1 as D (5 bases). Trimming pared 5 bases from V and 0 bases from J, leaving 7 bases between. The CDR3 is 13 residues long. The germline gives CDR1 MDHEN, CDR2 SYDVKM.

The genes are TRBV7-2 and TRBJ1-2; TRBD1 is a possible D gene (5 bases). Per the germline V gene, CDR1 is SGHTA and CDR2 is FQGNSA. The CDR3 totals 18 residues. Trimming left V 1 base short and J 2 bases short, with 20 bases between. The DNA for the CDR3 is TGTGCCAGCAGCTTAGTTCATGGGACCATCGCGAGAAACTATGGCTACACCTTC. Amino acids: CASSLVHGTIARNYGYTF.

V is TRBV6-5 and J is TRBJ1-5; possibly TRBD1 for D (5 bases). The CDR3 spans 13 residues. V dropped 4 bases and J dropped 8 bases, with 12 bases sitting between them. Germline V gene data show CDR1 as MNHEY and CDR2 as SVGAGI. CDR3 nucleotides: TGTGCCAGCAGTTTAGATGGGGGAGAGCCCCAGCATTTT. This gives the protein CASSLDGGEPQHF.

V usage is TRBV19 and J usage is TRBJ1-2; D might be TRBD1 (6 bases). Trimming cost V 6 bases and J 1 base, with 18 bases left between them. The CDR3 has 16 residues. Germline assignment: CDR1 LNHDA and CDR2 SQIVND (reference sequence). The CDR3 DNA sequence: TGTGCCAGTAGCCCCCGGGGGGGCAGAGATAACTATGGCTACACCTTC. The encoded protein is CASSPRGGRDNYGYTF.

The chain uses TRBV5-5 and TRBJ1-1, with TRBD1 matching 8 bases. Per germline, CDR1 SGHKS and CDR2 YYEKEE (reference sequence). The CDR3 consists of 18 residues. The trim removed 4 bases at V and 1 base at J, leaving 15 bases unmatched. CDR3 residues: CASSHRPLIGTGNTEAFF. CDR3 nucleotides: TGTGCCAGCAGCCATCGACCGCTCATCGGGACAGGGAACACTGAAGCTTTCTTT.

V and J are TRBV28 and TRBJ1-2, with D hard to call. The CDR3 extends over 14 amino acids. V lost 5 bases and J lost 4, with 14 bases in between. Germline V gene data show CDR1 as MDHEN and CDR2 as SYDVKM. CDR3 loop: CASSRPGLIYGYTF. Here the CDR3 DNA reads TGTGCCAGCAGTCGCCCCGGGCTGATCTATGGCTACACCTTC.

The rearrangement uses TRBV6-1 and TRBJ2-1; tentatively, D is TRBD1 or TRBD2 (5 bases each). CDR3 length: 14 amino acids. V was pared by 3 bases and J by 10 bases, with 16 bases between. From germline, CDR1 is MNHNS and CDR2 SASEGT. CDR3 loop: CASSEDWGIFEQFF. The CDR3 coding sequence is TGTGCCAGCAGTGAGGACTGGGGCATTTTCGAGCAGTTCTTC.

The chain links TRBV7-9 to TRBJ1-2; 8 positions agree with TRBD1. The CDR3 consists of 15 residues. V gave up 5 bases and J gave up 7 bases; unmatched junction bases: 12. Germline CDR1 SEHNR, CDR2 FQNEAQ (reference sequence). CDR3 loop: CASSQPGQGGGGYTF. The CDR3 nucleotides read TGTGCCAGCAGCCAGCCCGGACAGGGAGGAGGTGGCTACACCTTC. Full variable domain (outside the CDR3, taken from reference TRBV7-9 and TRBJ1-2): DTGVSQNPRHKITKRGQNVTFRCDPISEHNRLYWYRQTLGQGPEFLTYFQNEAQLEKSRLLSDRFSAERPKGSFSTLEIQRTEQGDSAMYLCASSQPGQGGGGYTFGSGTRLTVV.

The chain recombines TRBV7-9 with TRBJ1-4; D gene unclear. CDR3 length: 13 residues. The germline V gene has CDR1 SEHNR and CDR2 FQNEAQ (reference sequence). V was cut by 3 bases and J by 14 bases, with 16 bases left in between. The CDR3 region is CASSFPGDRDLFF. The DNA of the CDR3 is TGTGCCAGCAGCTTCCCGGGCGACCGCGATCTGTTTTTT.

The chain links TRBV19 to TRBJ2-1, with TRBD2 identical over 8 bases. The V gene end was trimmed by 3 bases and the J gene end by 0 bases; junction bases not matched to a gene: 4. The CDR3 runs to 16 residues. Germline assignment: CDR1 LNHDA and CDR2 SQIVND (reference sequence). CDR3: CASSMLLAVSYNEQFF. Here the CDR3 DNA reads TGTGCCAGTAGTATGTTACTAGCGGTCTCCTACAATGAGCAGTTCTTC. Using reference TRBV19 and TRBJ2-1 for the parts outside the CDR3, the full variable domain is DGGITQSPKYLFRKEGQNVTLSCEQNLNHDAMYWYRQDPGQGLRLIYYSQIVNDFQKGDIAEGYSVSREKKESFPLTVTSAQKNPTAFYLCASSMLLAVSYNEQFFGPGTRLTVL.

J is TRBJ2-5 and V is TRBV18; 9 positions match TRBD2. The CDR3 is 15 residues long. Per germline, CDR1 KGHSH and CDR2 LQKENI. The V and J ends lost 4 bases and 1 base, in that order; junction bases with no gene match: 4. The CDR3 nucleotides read TGTGCCAGCTCACTGACTAGCGGAATCCAAGAGACCCAGTACTTC. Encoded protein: CASSLTSGIQETQYF.

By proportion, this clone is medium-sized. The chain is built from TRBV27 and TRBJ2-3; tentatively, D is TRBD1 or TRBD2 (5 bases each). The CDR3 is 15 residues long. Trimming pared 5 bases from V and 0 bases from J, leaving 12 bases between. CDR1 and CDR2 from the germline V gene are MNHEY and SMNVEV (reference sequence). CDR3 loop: CASSPNRDSTDTQYF. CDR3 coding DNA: TGTGCCAGCAGTCCTAACCGGGACAGCACAGATACGCAGTATTTT.

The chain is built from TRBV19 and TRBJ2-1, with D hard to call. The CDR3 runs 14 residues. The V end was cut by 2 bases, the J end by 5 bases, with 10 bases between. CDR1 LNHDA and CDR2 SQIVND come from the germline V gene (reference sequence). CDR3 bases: TGTGCCAGTAGTATATCGTCGGACCACAATGAGCAGTTCTTC. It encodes CASSISSDHNEQFF.

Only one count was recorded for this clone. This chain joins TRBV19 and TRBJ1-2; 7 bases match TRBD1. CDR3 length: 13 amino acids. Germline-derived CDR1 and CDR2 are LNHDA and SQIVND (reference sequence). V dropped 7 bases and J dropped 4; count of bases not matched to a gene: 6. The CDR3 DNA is TGTGCCAGTACGAAAGACAGGGCCTATGGCTACACCTTC. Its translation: CASTKDRAYGYTF.